This TCR beta chain comes out of a study of shared clonotypes between healthy human individuals. Positively selected for CCR7, the CD45RO-negative cells used as naive CD8 cells excluded terminally differentiated effector memory CD45RA+ cells. Here immunoSEQ multiplex PCR was the method, and the copy in TCRdb shows in-frame clones only, minus some. The profile shows about 2 million clones, less than 95% of them singletons. The CDR3 runs 15 residues. V trimming: 6 bases; J trimming: 3 bases; junction bases outside the gene matches: 4. Germline V gene lookup returns CDR1 MNHEY and CDR2 SMNVEV (reference sequence).

The specimen was naive CD8+ T cells sorted from blood. The chain is built from TRBV27 and TRBJ2-1; the match to TRBD2 covers 11 bases. The source is a man aged 18 to 30 in good health. The CDR3 here is CASRVTSGNYNEQFF. The CDR3 region has the DNA TGTGCCAGCAGGGTGACTAGCGGGAACTACAATGAGCAGTTCTTC.